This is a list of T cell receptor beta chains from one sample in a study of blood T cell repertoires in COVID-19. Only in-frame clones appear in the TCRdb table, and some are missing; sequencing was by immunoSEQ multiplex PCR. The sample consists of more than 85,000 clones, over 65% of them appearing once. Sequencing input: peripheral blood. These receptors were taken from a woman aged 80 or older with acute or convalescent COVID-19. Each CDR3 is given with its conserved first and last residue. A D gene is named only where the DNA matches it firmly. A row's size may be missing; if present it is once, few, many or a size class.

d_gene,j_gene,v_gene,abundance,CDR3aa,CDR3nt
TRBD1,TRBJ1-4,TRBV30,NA,CAWKAQGATNEKLFF,TGTGCCTGGAAGGCGCAGGGGGCAACTAATGAAAAACTGTTTTTT
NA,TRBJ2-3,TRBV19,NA,CASSIDQGPDTQYF,TGTGCCAGTAGTATAGATCAGGGGCCAGATACGCAGTATTTT
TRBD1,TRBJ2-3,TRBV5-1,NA,CASKPGQRTDTQYF,TGCGCCAGCAAACCGGGACAGCGCACAGATACGCAGTATTTT
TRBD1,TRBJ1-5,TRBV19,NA,CASSSDRVQPQHF,TGTGCCAGTAGTTCTGACAGGGTTCAGCCCCAGCATTTT
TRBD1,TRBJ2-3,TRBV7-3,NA,CASSSFRDRGKDTQYF,TGTGCCAGCAGCTCCTTCCGGGACAGGGGCAAAGATACGCAGTATTTT
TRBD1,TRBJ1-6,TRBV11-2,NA,CASSSGTGNSPLHF,TGTGCCAGCAGCTCAGGGACAGGCAATTCACCCCTCCACTTT
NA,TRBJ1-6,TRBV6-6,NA,CASTLRESYNSPLHF,TGTGCCAGCACCCTTCGTGAGTCCTATAATTCACCCCTCCACTTT
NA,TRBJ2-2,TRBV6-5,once,CASSYAISGELFF,TGTGCCAGCAGTTACGCTATCTCCGGGGAGCTGTTTTTT
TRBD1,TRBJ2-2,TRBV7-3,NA,CASGSGQGDTGELFF,TGTGCCAGCGGCAGTGGACAGGGAGACACCGGGGAGCTGTTTTTT
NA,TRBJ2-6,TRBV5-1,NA,CASSFDSVPGANVLTF,TGCGCCAGCAGCTTTGACAGTGTACCTGGGGCCAACGTCCTGACTTTC
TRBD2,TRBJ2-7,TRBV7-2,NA,CASSLTRGSQEQYF,TGTGCCAGCAGTCTAACACGCGGGAGTCAAGAGCAGTACTTC
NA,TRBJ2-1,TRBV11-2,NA,CASSLDSQGRYNEQFF,TGTGCCAGCAGCTTAGATAGCCAGGGGCGATACAATGAGCAGTTCTTC
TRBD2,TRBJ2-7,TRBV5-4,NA,CASSPGTSGMNEQYF,TGTGCCAGCAGCCCCGGGACTAGCGGGATGAACGAGCAGTACTTC
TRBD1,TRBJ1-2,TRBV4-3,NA,CASSQDLLSGGGNYGYTF,TGCGCCAGCAGCCAAGATCTGTTGTCAGGGGGCGGTAACTATGGCTACACCTTC
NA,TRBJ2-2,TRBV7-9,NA,CASSLGGVLLSNTGELFF,TGTGCCAGCAGCTTAGGGGGCGTACTTCTTTCGAACACCGGGGAGCTGTTTTTT
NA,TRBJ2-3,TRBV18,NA,CASSPSRSTDTQYF,TGTGCCAGCTCACCAAGTCGGAGCACAGATACGCAGTATTTT
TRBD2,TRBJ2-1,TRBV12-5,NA,CASGLGLAGVLEQFF,TGTGCTAGTGGTCTCGGACTAGCGGGAGTCCTTGAGCAGTTCTTC
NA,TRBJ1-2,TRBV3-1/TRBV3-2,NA,CASSPSDRPNYGYTF,TGTGCCAGCAGCCCCTCGGACAGACCTAACTATGGCTACACCTTC
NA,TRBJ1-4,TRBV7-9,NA,CASSLAVGGVNEKLFF,TGTGCCAGCAGCTTAGCCGTGGGGGGTGTTAATGAAAAACTGTTTTTT
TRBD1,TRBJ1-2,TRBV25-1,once,CASRELGTGKGYTF,TGTGCCAGCCGCGAACTCGGGACAGGGAAGGGCTACACCTTC
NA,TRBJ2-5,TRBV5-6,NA,CASSLTGRETQYF,TGTGCCAGCAGCTTGACAGGTCGAGAGACCCAGTACTTC
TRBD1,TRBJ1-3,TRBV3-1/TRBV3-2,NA,CASSYSGTAYSGNTIYF,TGTGCCAGCAGCTATTCCGGGACAGCATATTCCGGAAACACCATATATTTT
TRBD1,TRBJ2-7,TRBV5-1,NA,CASSFTGGQSEQYF,TGCGCCAGCAGCTTCACAGGGGGCCAGTCGGAGCAGTACTTC
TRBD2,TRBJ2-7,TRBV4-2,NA,CASSEGASGLFEQYF,TGTGCCAGCAGCGAAGGGGCTAGCGGGTTGTTCGAGCAGTACTTC
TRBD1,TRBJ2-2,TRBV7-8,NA,CASSLRDRAGELFF,TGTGCCAGCAGCCTTCGGGACAGGGCCGGGGAGCTGTTTTTT
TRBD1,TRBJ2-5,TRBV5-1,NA,CASSSGQGRETQYF,TGCGCCAGCAGCTCCGGACAGGGGAGAGAGACCCAGTACTTC
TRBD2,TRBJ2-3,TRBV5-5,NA,CASSSGLATTDTQYF,TGTGCCAGCAGCTCGGGACTAGCGACGACAGATACGCAGTATTTT
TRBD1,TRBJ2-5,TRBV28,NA,CASSFGTGMGETQYF,TGTGCCAGCAGTTTTGGGACAGGGATGGGGGAGACCCAGTACTTC
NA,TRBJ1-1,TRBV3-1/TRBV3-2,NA,CASSRSELSEAFF,TGTGCCAGCAGCCGATCCGAGCTGAGTGAAGCTTTCTTT
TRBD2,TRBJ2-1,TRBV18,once,CASSPPGLALFNEQFF,TGTGCCAGCTCACCTCCGGGACTAGCGCTTTTCAATGAGCAGTTCTTC
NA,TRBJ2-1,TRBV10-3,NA,CAISGGPDSYNEQFF,TGTGCCATCAGTGGGGGGCCTGACTCCTACAATGAGCAGTTCTTC
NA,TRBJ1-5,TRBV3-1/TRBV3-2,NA,CASSLQGRNQPQHF,TGTGCCAGCAGCCTCCAGGGGCGCAATCAGCCCCAGCATTTT
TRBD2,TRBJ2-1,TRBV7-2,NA,CASSPQGLAGGEQFF,TGTGCCAGCAGCCCCCAGGGACTAGCGGGAGGGGAGCAGTTCTTC
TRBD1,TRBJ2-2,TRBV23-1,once,CASNPRDRGTNTGELFF,TGCGCCAGCAACCCACGGGACAGGGGGACGAACACCGGGGAGCTGTTTTTT
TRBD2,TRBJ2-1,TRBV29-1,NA,CRAGTSAYNEQFF,TGCAGGGCCGGGACTAGCGCCTACAATGAGCAGTTCTTC
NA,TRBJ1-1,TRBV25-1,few,CASSGSIAEAFF,TGTGCCAGCAGTGGCAGTATCGCTGAAGCTTTCTTT
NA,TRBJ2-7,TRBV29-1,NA,CSVEDGVGVYEQYF,TGCAGCGTTGAGGACGGCGTCGGGGTCTACGAGCAGTACTTC
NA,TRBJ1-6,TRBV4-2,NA,CASSQVTQGIHSPLHF,TGTGCCAGCAGCCAAGTGACGCAGGGGATCCATTCACCCCTCCACTTT
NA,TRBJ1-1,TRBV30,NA,CAWRPPGGPTEAFF,TGTGCCTGGAGACCTCCGGGAGGGCCCACTGAAGCTTTCTTT
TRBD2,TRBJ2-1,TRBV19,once,CASSPIGGGKNEQFF,TGTGCCAGTAGCCCGATCGGGGGGGGGAAGAATGAGCAGTTCTTC
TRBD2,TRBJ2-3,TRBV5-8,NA,CASSLGLAGSTDTQYF,TGTGCCAGCAGCTTGGGACTAGCGGGAAGCACAGATACGCAGTATTTT